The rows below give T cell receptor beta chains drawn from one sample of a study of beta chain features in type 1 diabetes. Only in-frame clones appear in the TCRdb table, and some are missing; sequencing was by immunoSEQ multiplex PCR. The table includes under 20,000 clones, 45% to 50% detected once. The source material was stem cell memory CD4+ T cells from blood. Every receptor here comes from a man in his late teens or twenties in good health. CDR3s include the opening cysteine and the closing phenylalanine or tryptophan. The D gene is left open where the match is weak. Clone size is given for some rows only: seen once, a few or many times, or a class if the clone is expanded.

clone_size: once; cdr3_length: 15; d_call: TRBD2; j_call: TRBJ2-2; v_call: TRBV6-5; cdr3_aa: CASIWSRGGTGELFF; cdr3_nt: TGTGCCAGCATCTGGTCAAGGGGAGGGACCGGGGAGCTGTTTTTT
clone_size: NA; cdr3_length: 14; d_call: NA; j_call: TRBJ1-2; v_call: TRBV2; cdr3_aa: CASSGDIYGYGYTF; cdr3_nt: TGTGCCAGCAGTGGGGACATCTACGGCTATGGCTACACCTTC
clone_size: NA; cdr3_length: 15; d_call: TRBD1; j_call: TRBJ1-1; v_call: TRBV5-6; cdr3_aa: CASSFDRVMNTEAFF; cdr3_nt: TGTGCCAGCAGCTTCGACAGGGTAATGAACACTGAAGCTTTCTTT
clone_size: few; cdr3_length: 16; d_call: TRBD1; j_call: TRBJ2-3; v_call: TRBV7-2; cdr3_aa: CASSYSFQGGTDTQYF; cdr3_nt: TGTGCCAGCAGCTACTCCTTCCAGGGGGGCACAGATACGCAGTATTTT
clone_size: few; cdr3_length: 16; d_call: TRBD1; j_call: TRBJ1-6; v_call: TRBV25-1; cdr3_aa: CASSRTGGLYNSPLHF; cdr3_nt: TGTGCCAGCAGTCGAACAGGGGGCCTCTATAATTCACCCCTCCACTTT
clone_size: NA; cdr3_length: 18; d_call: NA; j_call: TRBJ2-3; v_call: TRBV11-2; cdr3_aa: CASSPPQAGAIGTDTQYF; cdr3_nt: TGTGCCAGCAGCCCCCCCCAGGCAGGGGCTATCGGGACAGATACGCAGTATTTT
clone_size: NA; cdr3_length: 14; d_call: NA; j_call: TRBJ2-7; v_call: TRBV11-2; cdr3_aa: CASSRGWESYEQYF; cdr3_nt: TGTGCCAGCAGCCGTGGGTGGGAGAGCTACGAGCAGTACTTC
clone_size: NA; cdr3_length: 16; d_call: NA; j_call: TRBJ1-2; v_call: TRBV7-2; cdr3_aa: CASSSRTGFGNYGYTF; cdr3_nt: TGTGCCAGCAGCTCGAGAACAGGGTTTGGCAACTATGGCTACACCTTC
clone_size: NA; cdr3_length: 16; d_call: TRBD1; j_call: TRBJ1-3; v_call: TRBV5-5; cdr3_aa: CASSWTGSSSGNTIYF; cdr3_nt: TGTGCCAGCAGCTGGACAGGGAGCTCCTCTGGAAACACCATATATTTT
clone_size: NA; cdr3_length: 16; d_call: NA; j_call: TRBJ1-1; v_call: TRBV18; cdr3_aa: CASSLYDTSSSSEAFF; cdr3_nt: TGTGCCAGCTCACTGTACGACACATCCAGCAGCTCTGAAGCTTTCTTT
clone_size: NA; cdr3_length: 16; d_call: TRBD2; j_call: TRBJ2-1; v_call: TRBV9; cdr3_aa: CASSVSGRDSYNEQFF; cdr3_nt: TGTGCCAGCAGCGTAAGCGGGAGGGACTCCTACAATGAGCAGTTCTTC
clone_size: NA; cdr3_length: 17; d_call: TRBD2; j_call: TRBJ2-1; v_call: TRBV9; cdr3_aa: CASSVEISGSVTSEQFF; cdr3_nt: TGTGCCAGCAGCGTAGAGATAAGCGGGAGTGTTACGAGTGAGCAGTTCTTC
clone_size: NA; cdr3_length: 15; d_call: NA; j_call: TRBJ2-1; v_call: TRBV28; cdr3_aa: CASLRTSTVHNEQFF; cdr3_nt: TGTGCCAGCTTGCGAACCTCGACAGTCCACAATGAGCAGTTCTTC